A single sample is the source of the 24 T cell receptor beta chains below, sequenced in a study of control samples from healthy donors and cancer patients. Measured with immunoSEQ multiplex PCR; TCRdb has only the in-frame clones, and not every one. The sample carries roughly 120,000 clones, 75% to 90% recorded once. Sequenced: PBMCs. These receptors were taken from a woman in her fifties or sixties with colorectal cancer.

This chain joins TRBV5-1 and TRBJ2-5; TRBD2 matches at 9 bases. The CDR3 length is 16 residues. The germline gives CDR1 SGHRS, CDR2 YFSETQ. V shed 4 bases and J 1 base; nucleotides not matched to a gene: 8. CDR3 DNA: TGCGCCAGCAGCCGTCGACCTAGCGGGGTCCAAGAGACCCAGTACTTC. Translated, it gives CASSRRPSGVQETQYF.

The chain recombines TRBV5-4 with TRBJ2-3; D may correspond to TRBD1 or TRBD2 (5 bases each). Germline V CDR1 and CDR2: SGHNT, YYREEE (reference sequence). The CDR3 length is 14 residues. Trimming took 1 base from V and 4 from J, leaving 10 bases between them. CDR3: CASSLKGTPDTQYF. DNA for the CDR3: TGTGCCAGCAGCTTGAAGGGGACCCCAGATACGCAGTATTTT. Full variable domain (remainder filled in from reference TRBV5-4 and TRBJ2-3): ETGVTQSPTHLIKTRGQQVTLRCSSQSGHNTVSWYQQALGQGPQFIFQYYREEENGRGNFPPRFSGLQFPNYSSELNVNALELDDSALYLCASSLKGTPDTQYFGPGTRLTVL.

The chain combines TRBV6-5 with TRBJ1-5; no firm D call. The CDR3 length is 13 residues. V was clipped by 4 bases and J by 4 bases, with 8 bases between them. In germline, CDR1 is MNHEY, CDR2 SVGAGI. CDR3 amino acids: CASSLYRNQPQHF. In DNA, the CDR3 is TGTGCCAGCAGTTTGTACAGAAATCAGCCCCAGCATTTT.

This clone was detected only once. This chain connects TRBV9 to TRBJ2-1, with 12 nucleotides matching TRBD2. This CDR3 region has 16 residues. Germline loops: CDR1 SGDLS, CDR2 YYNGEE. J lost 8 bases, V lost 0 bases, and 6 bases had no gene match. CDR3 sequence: CASSVVSSGGADEQFF. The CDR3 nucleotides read TGTGCCAGCAGCGTAGTATCTAGCGGGGGGGCAGATGAGCAGTTCTTC.

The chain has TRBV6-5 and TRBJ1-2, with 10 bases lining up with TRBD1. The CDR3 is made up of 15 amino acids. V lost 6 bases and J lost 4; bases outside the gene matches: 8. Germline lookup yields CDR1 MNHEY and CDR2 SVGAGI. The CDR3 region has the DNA TGTGCCAGCAGACCTGGGACAGGGGTAGCCTATGGCTACACCTTC. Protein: CASRPGTGVAYGYTF.

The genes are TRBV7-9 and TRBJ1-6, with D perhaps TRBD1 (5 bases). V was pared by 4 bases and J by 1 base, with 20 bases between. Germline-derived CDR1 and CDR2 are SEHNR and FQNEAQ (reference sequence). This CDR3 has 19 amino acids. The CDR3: CASSSPKNYRSSYNSPLHF. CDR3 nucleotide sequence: TGTGCCAGCAGCTCCCCAAAGAATTACAGGTCTTCCTATAATTCACCCCTCCACTTT. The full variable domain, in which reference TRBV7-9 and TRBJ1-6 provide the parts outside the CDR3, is DTGVSQNPRHKITKRGQNVTFRCDPISEHNRLYWYRQTLGQGPEFLTYFQNEAQLEKSRLLSDRFSAERPKGSFSTLEIQRTEQGDSAMYLCASSSPKNYRSSYNSPLHFGNGTRLTVT.

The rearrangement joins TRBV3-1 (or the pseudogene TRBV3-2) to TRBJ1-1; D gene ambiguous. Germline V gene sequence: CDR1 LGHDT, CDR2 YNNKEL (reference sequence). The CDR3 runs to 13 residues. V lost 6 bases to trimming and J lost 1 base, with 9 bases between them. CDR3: CASSLRGNTEAFF. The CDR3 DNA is TGTGCCAGCAGTCTGAGAGGGAACACTGAAGCTTTCTTT.

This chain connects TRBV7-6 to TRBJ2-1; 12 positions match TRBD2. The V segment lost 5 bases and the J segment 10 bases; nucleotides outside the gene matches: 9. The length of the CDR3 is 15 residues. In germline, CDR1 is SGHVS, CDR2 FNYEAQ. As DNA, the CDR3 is TGTGCCAGCAGCCCTAGCGGGAGGGGCCGGGGAGAGCAGTTCTTC. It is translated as CASSPSGRGRGEQFF.

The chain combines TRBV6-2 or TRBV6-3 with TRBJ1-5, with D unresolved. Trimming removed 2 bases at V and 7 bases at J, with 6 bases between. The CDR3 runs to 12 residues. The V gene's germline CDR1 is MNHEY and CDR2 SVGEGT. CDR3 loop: CASSYSAQPQHF. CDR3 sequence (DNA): TGTGCCAGCAGTTACAGTGCGCAGCCCCAGCATTTT.

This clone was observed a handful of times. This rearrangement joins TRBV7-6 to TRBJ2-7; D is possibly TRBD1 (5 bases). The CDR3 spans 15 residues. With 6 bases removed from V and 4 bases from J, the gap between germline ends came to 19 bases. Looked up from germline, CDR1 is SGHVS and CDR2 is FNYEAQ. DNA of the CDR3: TGTGCCAGCAGTCAATATCCCCAGGGCCCGTACGAGCAGTACTTC. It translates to CASSQYPQGPYEQYF.

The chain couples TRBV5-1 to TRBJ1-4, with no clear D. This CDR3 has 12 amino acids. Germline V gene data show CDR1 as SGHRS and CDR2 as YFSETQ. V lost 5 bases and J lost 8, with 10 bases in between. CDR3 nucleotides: TGCGCCAGCAGGAAGGACCGAGAAAAACTGTTTTTT. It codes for CASRKDREKLFF.

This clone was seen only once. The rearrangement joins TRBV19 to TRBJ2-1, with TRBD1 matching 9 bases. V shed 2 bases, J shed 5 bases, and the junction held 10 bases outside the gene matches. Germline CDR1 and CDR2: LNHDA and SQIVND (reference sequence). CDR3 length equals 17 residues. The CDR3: CASSILPRTGANNEQFF. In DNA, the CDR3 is TGTGCCAGTAGTATATTGCCAAGGACAGGGGCTAACAATGAGCAGTTCTTC.

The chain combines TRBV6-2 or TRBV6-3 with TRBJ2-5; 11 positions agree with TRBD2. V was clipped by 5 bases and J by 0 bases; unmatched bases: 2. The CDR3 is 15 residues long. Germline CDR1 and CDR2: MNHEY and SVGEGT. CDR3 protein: CASSRLAGYQETQYF. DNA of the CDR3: TGTGCCAGCAGTAGACTAGCGGGATACCAAGAGACCCAGTACTTC.

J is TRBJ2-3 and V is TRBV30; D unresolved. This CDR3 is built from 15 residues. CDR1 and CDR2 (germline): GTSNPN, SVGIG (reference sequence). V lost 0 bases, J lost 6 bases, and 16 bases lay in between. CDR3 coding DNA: TGTGCCTGGAGTGTCATAGGGTTTGGGATGGATACGCAGTATTTT. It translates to CAWSVIGFGMDTQYF. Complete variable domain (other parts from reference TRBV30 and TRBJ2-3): SQTIHQWPATLVQPVGSPLSLECTVEGTSNPNLYWYRQAAGRGLQLLFYSVGIGQISSEVPQNLSASRPQDRQFILSSKKLLLSDSGFYLCAWSVIGFGMDTQYFGPGTRLTVL.

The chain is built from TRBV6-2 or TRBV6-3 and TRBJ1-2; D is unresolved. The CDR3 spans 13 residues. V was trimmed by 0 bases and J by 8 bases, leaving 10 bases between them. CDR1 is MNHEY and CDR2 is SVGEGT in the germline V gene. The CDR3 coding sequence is TGTGCCAGCAGTTACTCGAGGGTAGCCGGCTACACCTTC. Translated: CASSYSRVAGYTF.

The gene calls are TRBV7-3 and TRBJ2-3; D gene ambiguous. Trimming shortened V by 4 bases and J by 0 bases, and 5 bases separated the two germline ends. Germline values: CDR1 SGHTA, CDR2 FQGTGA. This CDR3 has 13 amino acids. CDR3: CASSYSSTDTQYF. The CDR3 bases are TGTGCCAGCAGCTACAGTAGCACAGATACGCAGTATTTT. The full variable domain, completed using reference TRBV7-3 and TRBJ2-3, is GAGVSQTPSNKVTEKGKYVELRCDPISGHTALYWYRQSLGQGPEFLIYFQGTGAADDSGLPNDRFFAVRPEGSVSTLKIQRTERGDSAVYLCASSYSSTDTQYFGPGTRLTVL.

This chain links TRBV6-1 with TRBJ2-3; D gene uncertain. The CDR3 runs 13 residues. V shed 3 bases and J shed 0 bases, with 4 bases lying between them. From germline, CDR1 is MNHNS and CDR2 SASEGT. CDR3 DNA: TGTGCCAGCAGTGAGGGCAGCACAGATACGCAGTATTTT. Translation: CASSEGSTDTQYF.

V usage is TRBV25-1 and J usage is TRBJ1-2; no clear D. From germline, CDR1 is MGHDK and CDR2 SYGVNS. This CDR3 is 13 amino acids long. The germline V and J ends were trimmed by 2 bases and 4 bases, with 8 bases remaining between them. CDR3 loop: CASSEVRGYGYTF. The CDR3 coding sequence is TGTGCCAGCAGTGAAGTCCGCGGCTATGGCTACACCTTC.

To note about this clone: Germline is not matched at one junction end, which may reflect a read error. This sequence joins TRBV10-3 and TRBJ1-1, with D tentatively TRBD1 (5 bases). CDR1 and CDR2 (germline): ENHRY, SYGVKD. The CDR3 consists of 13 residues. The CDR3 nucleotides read TGTGCCGCCGCCGGGGCAGGGAACTCTGAAGCTTTCTTT. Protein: CAAAGAGNSEAFF.

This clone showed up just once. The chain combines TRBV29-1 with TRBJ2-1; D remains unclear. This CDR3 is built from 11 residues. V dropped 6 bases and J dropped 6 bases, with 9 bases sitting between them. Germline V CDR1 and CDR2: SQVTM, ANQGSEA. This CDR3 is CSVAVPNEQFF. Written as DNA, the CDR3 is TGCAGCGTCGCGGTCCCCAATGAGCAGTTCTTC.

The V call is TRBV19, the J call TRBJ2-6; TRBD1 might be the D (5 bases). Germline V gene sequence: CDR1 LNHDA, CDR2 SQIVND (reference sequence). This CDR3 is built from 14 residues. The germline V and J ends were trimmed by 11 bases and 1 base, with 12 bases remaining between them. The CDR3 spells CAAGRLSGANVLTF. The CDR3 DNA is TGTGCCGCAGGGCGGTTGTCTGGGGCCAACGTCCTGACTTTC.

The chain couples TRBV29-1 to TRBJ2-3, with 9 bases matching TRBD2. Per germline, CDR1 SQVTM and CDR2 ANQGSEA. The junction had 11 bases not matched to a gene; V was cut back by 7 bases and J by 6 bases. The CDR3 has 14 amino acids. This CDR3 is CSGVRGGREDTQYF. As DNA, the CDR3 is TGCAGCGGCGTGCGCGGCGGGAGGGAGGATACGCAGTATTTT.

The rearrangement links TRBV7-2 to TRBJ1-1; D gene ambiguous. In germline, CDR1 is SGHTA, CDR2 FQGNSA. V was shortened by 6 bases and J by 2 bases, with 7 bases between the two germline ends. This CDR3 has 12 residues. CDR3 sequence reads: CASSRSNTEAFF. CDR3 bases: TGTGCCAGCAGTCGTAGTAACACTGAAGCTTTCTTT.

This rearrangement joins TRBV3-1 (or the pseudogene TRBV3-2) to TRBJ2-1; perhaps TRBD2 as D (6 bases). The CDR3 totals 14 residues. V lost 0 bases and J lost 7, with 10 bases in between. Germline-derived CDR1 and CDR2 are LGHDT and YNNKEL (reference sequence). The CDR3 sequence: CASSQERERNEQFF. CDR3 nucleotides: TGTGCCAGCAGCCAAGAACGGGAGCGGAATGAGCAGTTCTTC.